The clone carrying this T cell receptor (beta chain) was detected many times. As yet, its antigen is unknown. V was cut by 10 bases and J by 10 bases, with 20 bases left in between. The CDR3 spans 12 residues. Germline CDR1 and CDR2: ENHRY and SYGVKD. Molecular barcoding with unique molecular identifiers was used for the TCRbeta library. In TCRdb, the PCR reads were re-called with MiXCR into one record per CDR3 protein. The sample has around 240,000 distinct CDR3 sequences, around 8% seen once; the top ten hold approximately 6.3%. The record originates from a study of T-cell reconstitution after alpha-beta-depleted transplantation in children. Whole-study results and caveats: T-cell counts and diversity were attributed mostly to newly produced T cells one year after transplant. In some patients, recipient T cells and intrathymic progenitors surviving conditioning explained high day-60 diversity. Where alpha-beta T cells came from about two months after transplant was reportedly several hundred expanded graft clones.

The V gene is TRBV10-3, the J gene TRBJ2-7; maybe TRBD2 (7 bases). The TCR was taken from a male patient younger than 18 who had a stem cell transplant for acute lymphoblastic leukemia, so the T cells may come from the graft donor. Sequencing was performed on PBMCs, mostly from graft donor cells, taken 180 days after TCRalphabeta/CD19-depleted stem cell transplant. The CDR3 DNA sequence: TGTGCCACTTCGGAGGGGGGGGGAAATCAGTACTTC. Translated, it gives CATSEGGGNQYF.